These 5 T cell receptor beta chains were all obtained from the same sample, sequenced in a study of T cells after posttransplantation cyclophosphamide. The method was immunoSEQ multiplex PCR; TCRdb's version includes in-frame clones alone and lacks a portion of them. The sample was found to contain more than 40,000 clones, and every one recurs. The sample taken for sequencing was PBMCs. The receptors originated from a middle-aged man in good health, CMV-negative, and a related stem cell transplant donor.

This clone showed up many times. The chain is built from TRBV5-4 and TRBJ1-1, with no clear D. The CDR3 sequence is 14 residues long. The V gene's germline CDR1 is SGHNT and CDR2 YYREEE (reference sequence). V shed 0 bases and J shed 1 base, with 7 bases lying between them. CDR3 sequence (DNA): TGTGCCAGCAGCTTGGATGCGGCGAACACTGAAGCTTTCTTT. It is translated as CASSLDAANTEAFF.

This clone was picked up many times. The rearrangement uses TRBV4-1 and TRBJ1-3, with a weak D call TRBD1 (5 bases). This CDR3 region has 16 residues. Trimming removed 1 base at V and 1 base at J, with 11 bases between. Germline CDR1 MGHRA, CDR2 YSYEKL. The CDR3 region is CASSQVGQGSGNTIYF. The CDR3, as DNA: TGCGCCAGCAGCCAAGTCGGTCAGGGTTCTGGAAACACCATATATTTT.

This clone was counted many times. The gene calls are TRBV10-2 and TRBJ2-1, with D perhaps TRBD1 (5 bases). There are 14 residues in the CDR3. The ends were cut back, 4 bases at V and 0 bases at J, with 7 bases in the middle. Germline V gene lookup returns CDR1 WSHSY and CDR2 SAAADI. As DNA, the CDR3 is TGCGCCAGCAGTGGACAGAGCTCCTACAATGAGCAGTTCTTC. This encodes CASSGQSSYNEQFF.

This clone was picked up many times. The gene calls are TRBV15 and TRBJ1-1; D is uncertain. V was clipped by 3 bases and J by 8 bases, with 13 bases between them. Germline V gene sequence: CDR1 LNHNV, CDR2 YYDKDF (reference sequence). This CDR3 has 13 residues. CDR3 DNA sequence: TGTGCCACCAGCAGTGGGGAGGGTGGGGAAGCTTTCTTT. The encoded protein is CATSSGEGGEAFF.

This clone was seen at least ten times. The rearrangement uses TRBV10-3 and TRBJ2-7; 8 nucleotides agree with TRBD1. This CDR3 is 16 amino acids long. J gave up 1 base and V 6 bases, and 11 bases lay outside the gene matches. Germline V lookup: CDR1 ENHRY, CDR2 SYGVKD. The DNA of the CDR3 is TGTGCCATCAGGACTACCGGGACAGGCAGTTCCTACGAGCAGTACTTC. It is translated as CAIRTTGTGSSYEQYF.